This TCR beta chain was sequenced for a study of graft-versus-host responses after intestinal transplantation. Study-wide context: Transplant types were multivisceral, liver-intestinal, or isolated intestinal.

Repertoires were generated with immunoSEQ multiplex PCR, while TCRdb's copy carries only in-frame clones and drops some. Of 38,000 or so clones in the sample, around 96% were seen once. A note on this clone: As yet, its antigen is unknown.

The ends were cut back, 3 bases at V and 0 bases at J, with 7 bases in the middle. The CDR3 consists of 14 residues. Germline values: CDR1 LNHDA, CDR2 SQIVND (reference sequence). Sequencing was performed on unstimulated CD8+ T cells sorted from spleen or lymph node cells, taken before transplant. This sequence originates from a human donor who was the organ donor for an intestinal transplant. The V call is TRBV19, the J call TRBJ2-3; D unresolved. CDR3 amino acids: CASSISQSTDTQYF. DNA for the CDR3: TGTGCCAGTAGTATTTCCCAGAGCACAGATACGCAGTATTTT.